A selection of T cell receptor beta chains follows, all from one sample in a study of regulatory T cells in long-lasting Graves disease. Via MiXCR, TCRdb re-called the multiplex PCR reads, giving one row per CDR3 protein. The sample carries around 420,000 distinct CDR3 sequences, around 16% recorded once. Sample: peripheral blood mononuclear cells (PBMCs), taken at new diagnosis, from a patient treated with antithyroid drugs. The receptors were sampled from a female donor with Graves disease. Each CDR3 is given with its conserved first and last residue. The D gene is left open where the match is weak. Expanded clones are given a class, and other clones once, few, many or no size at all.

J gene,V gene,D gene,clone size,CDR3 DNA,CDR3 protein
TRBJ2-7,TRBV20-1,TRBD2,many,TGCAGTGCGCGGGGACTAGCGGGCCGGAGCTACGAGCAGTACTTC,CSARGLAGRSYEQYF
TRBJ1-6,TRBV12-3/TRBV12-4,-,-,TGTGCCAGCATCGAAGGGGGATTAAATTCACCCCTCCACTTT,CASIEGGLNSPLHF
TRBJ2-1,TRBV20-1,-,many,TGCAGTGCTAGGGGGGCGGGAGTGGGATACAATGAGCAGTTCTTC,CSARGAGVGYNEQFF
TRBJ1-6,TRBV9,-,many,TGTGCCAGCAGCGCACAACCAAGCGGGACCGACAATTCACCCCTCCACTTT,CASSAQPSGTDNSPLHF
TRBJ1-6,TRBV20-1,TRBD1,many,TGCAGTGCTAGCGTAGGGGGCGCGGGTAATTCACCCCTCCACTTT,CSASVGGAGNSPLHF
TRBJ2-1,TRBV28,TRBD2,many,TGTGCCAGCAGTTTATGGGCAGGACTAGTAAAAAAGAATGAGCAGTTCTTC,CASSLWAGLVKKNEQFF
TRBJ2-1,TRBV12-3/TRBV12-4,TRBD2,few,TGTGCCAGCGGAAGGGGAGGGAATGACAATGAGCAGTTCTTC,CASGRGGNDNEQFF
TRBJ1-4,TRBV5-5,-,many,TGTGCCAGCACCTTGGGGGCTGCAACTAATGAAAAACTGTTTTTT,CASTLGAATNEKLFF
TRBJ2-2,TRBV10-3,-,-,TGTGCCATCAGTGAGTCGAACACCGGGGAGCTGTTTTTT,CAISESNTGELFF
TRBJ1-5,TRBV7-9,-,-,TGTGCCAGCAGCTTAGGGGCCAGAAATCAGCCCCAGCATTTT,CASSLGARNQPQHF
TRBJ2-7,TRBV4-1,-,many,TGCGCCAGCAGCCAAAACCGGGGCCTGAGCGAGCAGTACTTC,CASSQNRGLSEQYF
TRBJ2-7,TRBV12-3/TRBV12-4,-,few,TGTGCCAGCAGTGCCCCTCCCGGGTCCTACGAGCAGTACTTC,CASSAPPGSYEQYF